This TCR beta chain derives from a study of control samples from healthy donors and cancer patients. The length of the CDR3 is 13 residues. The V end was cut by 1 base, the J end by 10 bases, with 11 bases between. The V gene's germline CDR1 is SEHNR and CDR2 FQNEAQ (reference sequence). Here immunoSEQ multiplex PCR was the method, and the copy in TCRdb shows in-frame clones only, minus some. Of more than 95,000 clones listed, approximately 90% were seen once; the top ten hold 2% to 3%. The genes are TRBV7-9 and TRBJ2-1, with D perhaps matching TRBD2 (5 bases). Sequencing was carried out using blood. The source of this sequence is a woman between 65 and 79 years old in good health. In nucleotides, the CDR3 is TGTGCCAGCAGCTTAGTCGCTAGCTGGGAGCAGTTCTTC. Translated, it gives CASSLVASWEQFF.